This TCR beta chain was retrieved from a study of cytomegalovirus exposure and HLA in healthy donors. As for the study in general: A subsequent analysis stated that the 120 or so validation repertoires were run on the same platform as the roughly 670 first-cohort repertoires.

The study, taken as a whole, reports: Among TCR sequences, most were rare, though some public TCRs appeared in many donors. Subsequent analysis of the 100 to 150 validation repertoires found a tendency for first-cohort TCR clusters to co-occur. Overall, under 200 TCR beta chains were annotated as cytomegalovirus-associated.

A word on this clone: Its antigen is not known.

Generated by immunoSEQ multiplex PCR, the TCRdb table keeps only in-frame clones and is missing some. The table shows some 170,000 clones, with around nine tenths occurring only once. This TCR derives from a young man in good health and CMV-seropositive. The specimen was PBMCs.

CDR3 region: CASSSRFSSGITEAFF. DNA of the CDR3: TGTGCCAGCAGTTCGCGCTTTAGCTCCGGCATTACTGAAGCTTTCTTT. The chain carries TRBV28 and TRBJ1-1; D is unresolved. V lost 4 bases to trimming and J lost 5 bases, with 20 bases between them. CDR3 size: 16 residues. The germline gives CDR1 MDHEN, CDR2 SYDVKM.